This T cell receptor (beta chain) comes out of a study of T cells after yellow fever vaccination. The overall study: SMART-Seq v4 Ultra Low Input handled preparation of low-cell-number fractions.

By 5'RACE template switching, TCR cDNA was produced, with a universal primer site and UMIs added in the process. In TCRdb, the 5' RACE reads were re-called with MiXCR into one record per CDR3 protein. The sample comprises some 110,000 distinct CDR3 sequences, 7% to 8.5% of which are singletons, and approximately 24% rests with the top ten. V shed 6 bases and J shed 1 base, with 10 bases lying between them. The CDR3 covers 14 residues. Germline CDR1 MNHEY, CDR2 SMNVEV (reference sequence). Whole-study results and caveats: Some clonotypes, a small share, were shared between CD4 and CD8 compartments. Contamination of FACS-sorted repertoires by abundant clonotypes from the bulk population could occur.

This clonotype was counted many times. Its target is unknown. The J gene is TRBJ2-1, the V gene TRBV27; D unresolved. The sequence came from a man aged 25-45 years who received the YFV17D yellow fever vaccine. The sequencing used CD8+ T cells sorted from PBMCs, collected 45 days after the yellow fever booster vaccination. The DNA of the CDR3 is TGTGCCAGCAGAGAACTAAGTTCCTACAATGAGCAGTTCTTC. Translation: CASRELSSYNEQFF.